One and the same sample provided the 4 T cell receptor beta chains below, sequenced in a study of beta chain features in type 1 diabetes. The investigators reverse transcribed all of the isolated RNA, so they sequenced expressed TCRB transcripts. The method was immunoSEQ multiplex PCR; TCRdb's version includes in-frame clones alone and lacks a portion of them. The sample includes under 550,000 clones, around 10% of them seen just once. Material for sequencing was naive CD4+ T cells from blood. These receptors were taken from a woman under 30 in good health.

This clone was counted between two and nine times. V is TRBV18 and J is TRBJ1-5; possible D gene TRBD1, 5 bases. Germline V gene lookup returns CDR1 KGHSH and CDR2 LQKENI. This CDR3 region has 15 residues. The V gene lost 3 bases and the J gene lost 3 bases, with 12 bases spanning the gap. In DNA form, the CDR3 reads TGTGCCAGCTCACCCAAACCAGGGTACAATCAGCCCCAGCATTTT. This sequence encodes CASSPKPGYNQPQHF. Together with reference TRBV18 and TRBJ1-5, the CDR3 gives the full variable domain: NAGVMQNPRHLVRRRGQEARLRCSPMKGHSHVYWYRQLPEEGLKFMVYLQKENIIDESGMPKERFSAEFPKEGPSILRIQQVVRGDSAAYFCASSPKPGYNQPQHFGDGTRLSIL.

V gene TRBV19 combines with J gene TRBJ1-5; the match to TRBD1 covers 9 bases. Looked up from germline, CDR1 is LNHDA and CDR2 is SQIVND (reference sequence). The CDR3 is 14 amino acids. J lost 7 bases, V lost 7 bases, and 8 bases had no gene match. CDR3 region: CASKDDRGSQPQHF. CDR3 nucleotide sequence: TGTGCCAGTAAAGATGACAGGGGGAGCCAGCCCCAGCATTTT.

Regarding this clone: Other DNA sequences in this specimen translate into the identical CDR3. The genes are TRBV15 and TRBJ1-1; D unclear. Trimming stripped 2 bases from V and 3 bases from J, with 4 bases between. The germline CDR1 and CDR2 sequences are LNHNV and YYDKDF (reference sequence). This CDR3 comprises 12 residues. The CDR3 region is CATSRRDTEAFF. The CDR3 nucleotides are TGTGCCACCAGCAGACGGGACACTGAAGCTTTCTTT.

The rearrangement links TRBV30 to TRBJ2-1, with a weak D call TRBD1 (6 bases). The CDR3 contains 14 residues. CDR1 is GTSNPN and CDR2 is SVGIG in the germline V gene (reference sequence). With 5 bases removed from V and 2 bases from J, the gap between germline ends came to 13 bases. For the CDR3, the DNA is TGTGCCTGGGGACAGTTTGTGCCCTACAATGAGCAGTTCTTC. Translated: CAWGQFVPYNEQFF. The entire variable domain, with the rest obtained from reference TRBV30 and TRBJ2-1, is as follows: SQTIHQWPATLVQPVGSPLSLECTVEGTSNPNLYWYRQAAGRGLQLLFYSVGIGQISSEVPQNLSASRPQDRQFILSSKKLLLSDSGFYLCAWGQFVPYNEQFFGPGTRLTVL.